The 25 T cell receptor beta chains below all came from one sample that was sequenced in a study of blood T cell repertoires in COVID-19. Only in-frame clones appear in the TCRdb table, and some are missing; sequencing was by immunoSEQ multiplex PCR. The table has about 260,000 clones, 75% to 90% seen once. Sequenced input: PBMCs or T cells enriched from blood (not recorded which). The receptors derive from a woman aged 18-30 years who had recovered from COVID-19.

The genes are TRBV27 and TRBJ1-5, with TRBD1 matching 8 bases. CDR1 and CDR2 (germline): MNHEY, SMNVEV (reference sequence). V gave up 6 bases and J gave up 7 bases; unmatched junction bases: 8. This CDR3 region has 14 residues. Here the CDR3 reads CASSPDRGGQPQHF. The DNA for the CDR3 is TGTGCCAGCAGCCCTGACAGGGGCGGCCAGCCCCAGCATTTT.

The J gene is TRBJ2-7, the V gene TRBV21-1; TRBD2 was called by the table and not checked on the DNA. TRBV21-1 is a pseudogene locus. This CDR3 contains 11 residues. The DNA of the CDR3 is TGTGCCAGCAGCAACCGCGGAGAGCAGTACTTC. Translation: CASSNRGEQYF.

This rearrangement joins TRBV7-9 to TRBJ2-5; TRBD2 aligns across 15 bases. The germline CDR1 and CDR2 sequences are SEHNR and FQNEAQ (reference sequence). The CDR3 contains 19 residues. V lost 4 bases, J lost 4 bases, and 13 bases stayed unmatched. The DNA for the CDR3 is TGTGCCAGCAGCTCCCTCCTCGGGGGACTAGCGGGGGGAGGAGAGACCCAGTACTTC. Its translation is CASSSLLGGLAGGGETQYF.

V usage is TRBV5-4 and J usage is TRBJ2-5, with TRBD1 as a possible D gene (6 bases). This CDR3 has 15 residues. The V gene lost 1 base and the J gene lost 0 bases, with 10 bases spanning the gap. From germline, CDR1 is SGHNT and CDR2 YYREEE (reference sequence). In DNA form, the CDR3 reads TGTGCCAGCAGCTTGTTCAGGGGCCACCAAGAGACCCAGTACTTC. Protein sequence: CASSLFRGHQETQYF. The complete variable domain, with remaining parts taken from reference TRBV5-4 and TRBJ2-5, reads ETGVTQSPTHLIKTRGQQVTLRCSSQSGHNTVSWYQQALGQGPQFIFQYYREEENGRGNFPPRFSGLQFPNYSSELNVNALELDDSALYLCASSLFRGHQETQYFGPGTRLLVL.

V and J are TRBV4-2 and TRBJ2-2; TRBD2 aligns across 7 bases. The CDR3 covers 16 residues. Unmatched junction bases numbered 11, after V lost 10 bases and J lost 0 bases. Germline-derived CDR1 and CDR2 are LGHNA and YNFKEQ. The CDR3 region is CATSGLQTSNTGELFF. The CDR3 DNA reads TGTGCCACCTCGGGACTACAAACCTCGAACACCGGGGAGCTGTTTTTT.

The V call is TRBV27, the J call TRBJ1-2; weak D call: TRBD1 (5 bases). Germline V lookup: CDR1 MNHEY, CDR2 SMNVEV (reference sequence). Trimming removed 2 bases from V and 6 bases from J, with 16 bases in between. The CDR3 sequence is 15 residues long. The CDR3 DNA sequence: TGTGCCAGCAGTTTAGGGGCAGGTGAAGAGGATGGCTACACCTTC. Its protein product is CASSLGAGEEDGYTF.

The chain combines TRBV11-2 with TRBJ1-4; possible D gene TRBD1, 5 bases. CDR3 length equals 19 residues. The ends were cut back, 5 bases at V and 3 bases at J, with 25 bases in the middle. CDR1 is SGHAT and CDR2 is FQNNGV in the germline V gene. The CDR3 here is CASSRPRIGVQGSNEKLFF. The CDR3 nucleotides read TGTGCCAGCAGCAGGCCAAGAATAGGGGTGCAGGGCTCTAATGAAAAACTGTTTTTT.

This chain connects TRBV6-5 to TRBJ2-3; TRBD2 matches 7 bases. Germline loops: CDR1 MNHEY, CDR2 SVGAGI. With V trimmed by 2 bases and J by 2 bases, 7 bases remained unmatched. The CDR3 contains 16 residues. This CDR3 is CASSYRIAGVTDTQYF. Written as DNA, the CDR3 is TGTGCCAGCAGTTACAGAATCGCGGGGGTCACAGATACGCAGTATTTT.

The chain has TRBV4-1 and TRBJ2-5, with 9 nucleotides matching TRBD2. Germline assignment: CDR1 MGHRA and CDR2 YSYEKL. The CDR3 spans 18 residues. Trimming took 0 bases from V and 4 from J; bases not matched to a gene: 12. The CDR3 protein is CASSQDRAAGLAAETQYF. The DNA of the CDR3 is TGCGCCAGCAGCCAAGATCGGGCAGCGGGACTAGCAGCAGAGACCCAGTACTTC.

The gene calls are TRBV19 and TRBJ1-2, with 9 bases fitting TRBD1. CDR3 length: 20 residues. Losses at the gene ends were 0 bases for V and 2 bases for J; bases not matched to a gene: 16. CDR1 is LNHDA and CDR2 is SQIVND in the germline V gene (reference sequence). The CDR3: CASSIDPRDRAPLLNYGYTF. The DNA of the CDR3 is TGTGCCAGTAGTATAGATCCCAGGGACAGGGCTCCCCTTTTGAACTATGGCTACACCTTC.

This chain links TRBV10-3 with TRBJ1-6; 7 positions agree with TRBD1. Germline-derived CDR1 and CDR2 are ENHRY and SYGVKD. This CDR3 is 14 amino acids long. Trimming took 3 bases from V and 7 from J; bases not matched to a gene: 3. The CDR3 DNA follows: TGTGCCATCAGTGACGCAGGGGGAAATTCACCCCTCCACTTT. Translating it yields CAISDAGGNSPLHF.

In regard to this clone: Distinct nucleotide sequences in the sample also encode this CDR3. V is TRBV28 and J is TRBJ1-2, with no clear D. The CDR3 has 12 residues. Per germline, CDR1 MDHEN and CDR2 SYDVKM. V shed 2 bases and J shed 8 bases, with 9 bases lying between them. In DNA form, the CDR3 reads TGTGCCAGCAGTTTAAGAGGGTACGGCTACACCTTC. Translated: CASSLRGYGYTF.

The rearrangement links TRBV6-5 to TRBJ2-2; unclear D gene. Germline CDR1 reads MNHEY; CDR2 reads SVGAGI. V was shortened by 6 bases and J by 4 bases, with 6 bases between the two germline ends. The CDR3 is made up of 12 amino acids. CDR3 sequence (DNA): TGTGCCAGCAGCCCCGGCACCGGGGAGCTGTTTTTT. Translation gives CASSPGTGELFF.

The rearrangement links TRBV21-1 to TRBJ2-1; TRBD2 is taken as the D call from the table, unchecked against the DNA. TRBV21-1 is tagged as a pseudogene. This CDR3 has 21 amino acids. The DNA of the CDR3 is TGTGCCAGCAGCAAAAACCTCTGGGAGTGGCGGGGGGGCCTCTCCTACAATGAGCAGTTCTTC. Protein: CASSKNLWEWRGGLSYNEQFF.

This sequence joins TRBV24-1 and TRBJ2-1; D unclear. The germline V and J ends were trimmed by 8 bases and 6 bases, with 7 bases remaining between them. The CDR3 is 11 residues long. The germline V gene has CDR1 KGHDR and CDR2 SFDVKD. In nucleotides, the CDR3 is TGTGCCACCAAAAACAGCAATGAGCAGTTCTTC. Its translation is CATKNSNEQFF.

This clone was detected once. The chain uses TRBV24-1 and TRBJ1-1, with 7 bases identical to TRBD1. CDR3 length: 14 residues. V lost 3 bases and J lost 2; bases outside the gene matches: 2. Germline V lookup: CDR1 KGHDR, CDR2 SFDVKD. The DNA of the CDR3 is TGTGCCACCAGTGATCGAGGGGGCAACACTGAAGCTTTCTTT. It encodes CATSDRGGNTEAFF.

The chain is built from TRBV4-1 and TRBJ2-1, with TRBD1 matching 7 bases. The germline V gene encodes CDR1 MGHRA and CDR2 YSYEKL. This CDR3 has 16 residues. V lost 0 bases, J lost 0 bases, and 2 bases stayed unmatched. The DNA of the CDR3 is TGCGCCAGCAGCCAAGAACAGGGGAGCTCCTACAATGAGCAGTTCTTC. Amino acid sequence: CASSQEQGSSYNEQFF.

This chain connects TRBV7-9 to TRBJ1-1, with TRBD1 matching over 11 bases. Germline V CDR1 and CDR2: SEHNR, FQNEAQ (reference sequence). The CDR3 has 14 residues. V was pared by 7 bases and J by 5 bases, with 6 bases of the junction left unmatched. CDR3 bases: TGTGCCAGCACACCGGGACAGGGGGGAACTGAAGCTTTCTTT. It translates to CASTPGQGGTEAFF.

V gene TRBV2 combines with J gene TRBJ1-5; D unresolved. The CDR3 is 15 residues long. Trimming took off 6 bases at V and 1 base at J, with 13 bases between the two ends. Germline CDR1 and CDR2: SNHLY and FYNNEI. This CDR3 is CASRSDTNSNQPQHF. The DNA for the CDR3 is TGTGCCAGCAGGTCAGACACCAACAGCAATCAGCCCCAGCATTTT.

V usage is TRBV27 and J usage is TRBJ2-1, with D possibly matching TRBD2 (5 bases). Trimming stripped 3 bases from V and 5 bases from J, with 17 bases between. This CDR3 has 16 amino acids. Germline assignment: CDR1 MNHEY and CDR2 SMNVEV (reference sequence). The CDR3 DNA sequence: TGTGCCAGCAGTTTTACGGCCCGGGATCCCAACAATGAGCAGTTCTTC. Translation gives CASSFTARDPNNEQFF.

The rearrangement joins TRBV14 to TRBJ1-1; TRBD1 might be the D (5 bases). The V end was cut by 4 bases, the J end by 1 base, with 13 bases between. The CDR3 covers 15 residues. Germline V gene lookup returns CDR1 SGHDN and CDR2 FVKESK. The CDR3 loop is CASSLGTGGNTEAFF. CDR3 bases: TGTGCCAGCAGCCTCGGAACGGGGGGGAACACTGAAGCTTTCTTT.

The chain is built from TRBV5-1 and TRBJ2-3; 10 nucleotides line up with TRBD2. Germline assignment: CDR1 SGHRS and CDR2 YFSETQ. The CDR3 has 14 amino acids. V gave up 5 bases and J gave up 6 bases; unmatched junction bases: 6. The CDR3: CASRPGLAMDTQYF. The CDR3 nucleotides are TGCGCCAGCAGACCGGGACTAGCGATGGATACGCAGTATTTT. Based on the CDR3 plus reference TRBV5-1 and TRBJ2-3, the full variable domain is KAGVTQTPRYLIKTRGQQVTLSCSPISGHRSVSWYQQTPGQGLQFLFEYFSETQRNKGNFPGRFSGRQFSNSRSEMNVSTLELGDSALYLCASRPGLAMDTQYFGPGTRLTVL.

The rearrangement joins TRBV2 to TRBJ1-1; TRBD1 is a possible D gene (6 bases). The CDR3 has 15 residues. The V and J ends lost 4 bases and 0 bases respectively, with 12 bases between them. The germline V gene encodes CDR1 SNHLY and CDR2 FYNNEI. CDR3: CASSGSDSMNTEAFF. CDR3 nucleotides: TGTGCCAGCAGTGGCTCGGACAGCATGAACACTGAAGCTTTCTTT.

The chain couples TRBV3-1 (or the pseudogene TRBV3-2) to TRBJ2-1; D possibly corresponds to TRBD2 (6 bases). The V end lost 1 base, the J end lost 8 bases, and 12 bases lay between the germline ends. The germline V gene encodes CDR1 LGHDT and CDR2 YNNKEL (reference sequence). The CDR3 covers 14 residues. The CDR3 DNA is TGTGCCAGCAGCCAAGGGTCCAGGGACTATGAGCAGTTCTTC. Translating it yields CASSQGSRDYEQFF.

The rearrangement links TRBV19 to TRBJ1-2; D unclear. Germline lookup yields CDR1 LNHDA and CDR2 SQIVND (reference sequence). V was trimmed by 6 bases and J by 4 bases, leaving 12 bases between them. CDR3 length: 13 amino acids. CDR3 residues: CASSPFGPYGYTF. The DNA of the CDR3 is TGTGCCAGTAGCCCCTTTGGGCCCTATGGCTACACCTTC.